This T cell receptor (beta chain) was captured by sequencing in a study of shared clonotypes between healthy human individuals (dated by TCRdb to 2020 to 2022). For context, the study as a whole: A few men and a couple of women, aged 18 to 49 years, made up the cohort. Per donor, three plates each were used for CD4 naive and CD4 memory, two for CD8 naive, and one for CD8 memory. To estimate repertoire size and how much clonotype sharing occurs between individuals, the study deeply sequenced the blood TCR repertoires of 5 or 6 healthy adults. Libraries were prepared and TCR repertoires were sequenced by different laboratories using diverse techniques, in order to increase sequencing depth and limit assay-specific biases. Leukapheresis yielded between about 0.85 and 9.5 billion PBMCs per donor. The research as a whole found: Pairwise subsampling indicated that sequencing depth was expected to affect the degree of clonotype sharing among donors. Compared with non-shared clonotypes, clonotypes shared by all four sorted-subset donors had higher generation probabilities. Because the study included a small number of donors, the genetic and exposure-history diversity represented was limited. When four donors were compared, the shared fraction of clonotypes was about 5.2% for naive CD4, approximately 3.5% for naive CD8, more than 2% for memory CD4, and 0.35% to 0.4% for memory CD8. Larger estimated clonotype richness was generally found for naive subsets than for memory subsets. Incomplete sequencing was indicated by rarefaction of sorted-subset datasets, despite the large sequencing depth. Sampling was restricted to blood, and TCR repertoires in tissues likely differ from the TCR repertoires found in blood.

CD8 naive samples were CD45RO-negative cells positively selected for CCR7, giving a CD45RA+CCR7+ population that excluded TemRA cells. Donors were healthy HIV-negative adults with no recently reported acute infections or vaccinations. Every donor was a Caucasian adult living in Nashville, Tennessee, USA. Blood was collected by leukapheresis, and PBMCs were isolated by Ficoll-Histopaque density gradient centrifugation and then cryopreserved in liquid nitrogen vapor phase. Analytical flow cytometry was used to check the purity and quantity of every magnetically sorted T cell population. Genomic DNA was isolated from every sorted fraction and measured by UV absorbance on a Nanodrop 2000c. The germline V gene supplies CDR1 SGHAT and CDR2 FQNNGV. The CDR3 goes from the cysteine to the phenylalanine over 13 residues. Kept here is only the CDR3 DNA, which spans 39 bases and is read in frame from base 1. The junction shows trimming of 6 bases on V and 10 bases on J, plus 18 bases between the germline ends.

TCR CDR3 regions were amplified from genomic DNA by multiplex PCR using the deep immunoSEQ assay. For each cell subset, the extracted genomic DNA was distributed evenly across all wells of several immunoSEQ 96-well plates, and each plate served as one replicate. Each replicate PCR for sorted subsets received about 210 ng genomic DNA, equal to tens of thousands of T cell genomes. The purified libraries were quantified using a Qubit 3.0 fluorometer, sized with a Bioanalyzer 2100, and then quantified again using the KAPA Library Quantification kit. Every immunoSEQ 96-well plate was sequenced on a dedicated single-read 150-cycle Illumina NextSeq 550 flow cell. As for the authors' bioinformatics: The immunoSEQ output contained only junctional sequences without quality scores, so filtering could not match that applied to full-length reads. To assign V/J genes and CDR3, sequences were annotated using PyIR, a Python wrapper for IgBLAST v1.9, with IMGT germline references. Reads with weak V/J assignments (E-value above 1e-6), missing CDR3, stop codons, out-of-frame junctions, or ambiguous translated residues were removed. V3J clonotypes were defined by identical inferred V gene, J gene, and CDR3 amino acid sequence. Percentage overlap between repertoires was computed as shared unique clonotypes divided by the size of the smaller repertoire. Repertoire richness was assessed with RTK rarefaction, the Chao1 estimator, and Recon v2.1 estimates of unobserved clonotypes. OLGA was used to compute generation probabilities for all TCRbeta clonotypes that the gDNA method yielded from a handful of donors. TCRdb carries this immuneACCESS record with in-frame sequences only. Its versions omit some clonotypes, under half of them owing to an unresolved V gene in the studies checked, with the rest unexplained. That table gives V, J and clone size, and the DNA gave D and trimming. The sample data list about 2.1 million clones, and 85% to 95% of these were observed just once. The ten largest clones take up 1.5% to 2% of the sample.

Notes on this clone: This clone's antigen is unknown. Per-base quality was not reported, and no clone a single base away is much larger than it.

The chain joins TRBV11-2 to TRBJ1-1; TRBD1 might be the D gene, on 6 matching bases. The clonotype was recovered from a man aged 18 to 35 in good health. Some clones in this sample may be carry-over from other donors' samples. Sequenced sample: naive CD8+ T cells from PBMCs. In the paper's terms, the cell subset or site label means: CD45RA+CCR7+. The DNA sequence follows: TGTGCCAGCAGGGGCGGACAGTTTACAGGAGCTTTCTTT. Translated, this is CASRGGQFTGAFF.